Shown below are 6 T cell receptor beta chains from a single sample sequenced in a study of technical replicates of blood from a handful of donors. Assay: immunoSEQ multiplex PCR; the TCRdb copy retains only in-frame clones and omits some. Found here are over 55,000 clones, about 88% of them singletons; the top ten hold 4.5% to 5.5%. Sequenced material: PBMCs. The origin of the receptors is a human donor in good health. Some clones in this sample may be carry-over from other donors' samples.

The rearrangement uses TRBV7-2 and TRBJ2-7; TRBD1 might be the D (6 bases). V was cut by 0 bases and J by 3 bases, with 9 bases left in between. This CDR3 region has 14 residues. Germline CDR1 and CDR2: SGHTA and FQGNSA. The CDR3: CASSLARTVYEQYF. CDR3 in DNA: TGTGCCAGCAGCTTAGCGCGGACAGTCTACGAGCAGTACTTC. The entire variable domain, with the rest obtained from reference TRBV7-2 and TRBJ2-7, is as follows: GAGVSQSPSNKVTEKGKDVELRCDPISGHTALYWYRQSLGQGLEFLIYFQGNSAPDKSGLPSDRFSAERTGGSVSTLTIQRTQQEDSAVYLCASSLARTVYEQYFGPGTRLTVT.

The rearrangement uses TRBV23-1 and TRBJ2-1, with 9 bases matching TRBD2. TRBV23-1 carries the ORF label, with uncertain function. The CDR3 is made up of 17 amino acids. V lost 4 bases to trimming and J lost 2 bases; unmatched junction nucleotides: 9. The CDR3 here is CASSPTWLAGPYNEQFF. In DNA form, the CDR3 reads TGCGCCAGCAGTCCGACCTGGCTAGCGGGACCCTACAATGAGCAGTTCTTC.

This clone appeared once. This chain connects TRBV7-8 to TRBJ2-5; the D gene is possibly TRBD2 (6 bases). In germline, CDR1 is SGHVS, CDR2 FQNEAQ. V lost 1 base and J 7 bases, leaving 10 bases between the germline ends. The CDR3 runs to 13 residues. For the CDR3, the DNA is TGTGCCAGCAGCTTAGGGGGAGGTGTGACCCAGTACTTC. It is translated as CASSLGGGVTQYF.

The gene calls are TRBV18 and TRBJ2-2, with 9 nucleotides matching TRBD1. Germline CDR1 reads KGHSH; CDR2 reads LQKENI. The CDR3 covers 14 residues. The V gene end was trimmed by 5 bases and the J gene end by 6 bases; junction bases not matched to a gene: 4. The chain's CDR3 is CASSSTGGAGELFF. Written as DNA, the CDR3 is TGTGCCAGCTCATCGACAGGGGGGGCCGGGGAGCTGTTTTTT.

This clone was seen once. The V call is TRBV7-2, the J call TRBJ2-7; 12 bases line up with TRBD2. Per the germline V gene, CDR1 is SGHTA and CDR2 is FQGNSA. This CDR3 spans 13 amino acids. Germline trimming cut 3 bases from V and 13 bases from J; bases unmatched to any gene: 7. As DNA, the CDR3 is TGTGCCAGCAGCTTGGGACTAGCGGGTCTTGGTTACTTC. It translates to CASSLGLAGLGYF.

This clone has only one observation. V and J are TRBV5-1 and TRBJ2-1; tentative D call: TRBD1 (6 bases). Germline V gene lookup returns CDR1 SGHRS and CDR2 YFSETQ. The CDR3 has 14 residues. V was pared by 0 bases and J by 6 bases, with 10 bases between. The CDR3 DNA follows: TGCGCCAGCAGCTTGGTCCCAGGGGCCAATGAGCAGTTCTTC. As protein: CASSLVPGANEQFF. Together with reference TRBV5-1 and TRBJ2-1, the CDR3 gives the full variable domain: KAGVTQTPRYLIKTRGQQVTLSCSPISGHRSVSWYQQTPGQGLQFLFEYFSETQRNKGNFPGRFSGRQFSNSRSEMNVSTLELGDSALYLCASSLVPGANEQFFGPGTRLTVL.